One sample yielded the 20 T cell receptor beta chains listed below, sequenced in a study of OX40 agonist ivuxolimab in advanced cancers. Assay: immunoSEQ multiplex PCR; the TCRdb copy retains only in-frame clones and omits some. The data show some 90,000 clones, 80% to 90% seen once. The sequencing here drew on CD4+ or CD8+ T cells sorted from blood, taken in a trial of the OX40 agonist ivuxolimab. Receptors originate from an adult with an advanced solid tumor such as melanoma, head and neck, liver or kidney cancer.

This sequence joins TRBV7-9 and TRBJ1-4, with 7 bases that match TRBD1. This CDR3 spans 16 amino acids. J gave up 0 bases and V 4 bases, and 5 bases lay outside the gene matches. Looked up from germline, CDR1 is SEHNR and CDR2 is FQNEAQ (reference sequence). This CDR3 reads CASSWGQTATNEKLFF. Here the CDR3 DNA reads TGTGCCAGCAGCTGGGGACAGACTGCAACTAATGAAAAACTGTTTTTT.

In this sample, this clone turned up once. This chain joins TRBV18 and TRBJ2-3, with D hard to call. Germline CDR1 is KGHSH and CDR2 is LQKENI. Trimming left V 0 bases short and J 4 bases short, with 5 bases between. The CDR3 runs 13 residues. Here the CDR3 DNA reads TGTGCCAGCTCACCACCTCTAGCAGATACGCAGTATTTT. Protein sequence: CASSPPLADTQYF.

This chain joins TRBV18 and TRBJ2-1, with a tentative D call TRBD2 (6 bases). V was pared by 6 bases and J by 9 bases, with 12 bases between. From germline, CDR1 is KGHSH and CDR2 LQKENI. The CDR3 totals 12 residues. The CDR3 protein is CASSGTGGEQFF. For the CDR3, the DNA is TGTGCCAGCTCCGGGACCGGGGGTGAGCAGTTCTTC.

The chain couples TRBV7-2 to TRBJ1-5; D uncertain. Trimming pared 5 bases from V and 4 bases from J, leaving 15 bases between. Germline CDR1 and CDR2: SGHTA and FQGNSA. There are 15 residues in the CDR3. CDR3 residues: CASSPLGDGNQPQHF. DNA for the CDR3: TGTGCCAGCAGCCCGTTAGGAGACGGTAATCAGCCCCAGCATTTT.

This clone was picked up one time. CDR3 loop: CASSEQGQGAGYGYTF. The CDR3, as DNA: TGTGCCAGCAGCGAGCAGGGACAGGGGGCGGGATATGGCTACACCTTC. The gene calls are TRBV5-6 and TRBJ1-2; 12 nucleotides agree with TRBD1. The V and J ends lost 4 bases and 5 bases, in that order; junction bases with no gene match: 9. The V gene's germline CDR1 is SGHDT and CDR2 YYEEEE. The CDR3 totals 16 residues.

As concerns this clone: Other DNA sequences from this sample encode an identical CDR3 as well. V is TRBV5-1 and J is TRBJ1-3; D remains unclear. The V and J ends lost 0 bases and 0 bases respectively, with 4 bases between them. The CDR3 contains 14 residues. Germline V CDR1 and CDR2: SGHRS, YFSETQ. The CDR3 region is CASSLGGSGNTIYF. In DNA form, the CDR3 reads TGCGCCAGCAGCTTGGGTGGCTCTGGAAACACCATATATTTT.

This CDR3 is CASSRELAGVNEQYF. CDR3 nucleotide sequence: TGTGCCAGCAGTCGAGAGCTAGCGGGAGTTAACGAGCAGTACTTC. The chain has TRBV9 and TRBJ2-7; TRBD2 agrees at 10 bases. CDR3 size: 15 residues. Germline loops: CDR1 SGDLS, CDR2 YYNGEE. Trimming took 5 bases from V and 5 from J; bases not matched to a gene: 10.

V usage is TRBV6-5 and J usage is TRBJ2-3; D gene uncertain. With 5 bases removed from V and 4 bases from J, the gap between germline ends came to 4 bases. The length of the CDR3 is 11 residues. The V gene's germline CDR1 is MNHEY and CDR2 SVGAGI. CDR3 sequence: CASSNPDTQYF. The CDR3 bases are TGTGCCAGCAGTAATCCAGATACGCAGTATTTT.

The chain is built from TRBV7-2 and TRBJ1-4; TRBD1 agrees at 7 bases. Looked up from germline, CDR1 is SGHTA and CDR2 is FQGNSA. V lost 5 bases and J lost 3; bases outside the gene matches: 9. The length of the CDR3 is 16 residues. CDR3 sequence (DNA): TGTGCCAGCAGCGCCTTGAACAGGGGACCTAATGAAAAACTGTTTTTT. Protein product: CASSALNRGPNEKLFF.

This clone came up once. The chain uses TRBV15 and TRBJ2-1; 9 bases align to TRBD2. Trimming took 5 bases from V and 5 from J; bases not matched to a gene: 7. This CDR3 region has 15 residues. Germline loops: CDR1 LNHNV, CDR2 YYDKDF (reference sequence). The CDR3 loop reads CATSPELAGDNEQFF. The CDR3 coding sequence is TGTGCCACCAGCCCCGAGTTAGCGGGAGACAATGAGCAGTTCTTC.

This clone occurred a few times. The chain uses TRBV27 and TRBJ1-1; D ambiguous. Trimming shortened V by 2 bases and J by 1 base, and 11 bases separated the two germline ends. Germline V gives CDR1 MNHEY, CDR2 SMNVEV (reference sequence). The CDR3 sequence is 15 residues long. CDR3 protein: CASSLVGMANTEAFF. In DNA, the CDR3 is TGTGCCAGCAGTTTAGTAGGGATGGCGAACACTGAAGCTTTCTTT.

This chain uses TRBV27 with TRBJ2-1; 16 nucleotides agree with TRBD2. The J segment lost 0 bases and the V segment lost 3 bases, leaving 5 bases of the junction unmatched. The CDR3 contains 19 residues. Germline CDR1 MNHEY, CDR2 SMNVEV (reference sequence). The CDR3 coding sequence is TGTGCCAGCAGTTTGGTCGGGACTAGCGGGAGGGCCTCCTACAATGAGCAGTTCTTC. Encoded protein: CASSLVGTSGRASYNEQFF.

The V gene is TRBV9, the J gene TRBJ2-2; no firm D call. The CDR3 totals 14 residues. Germline V CDR1 and CDR2: SGDLS, YYNGEE. Trimming cost V 3 bases and J 1 base, with 7 bases left between them. CDR3: CASSGAVNTGELFF. CDR3 in DNA: TGTGCCAGCAGCGGTGCAGTGAACACCGGGGAGCTGTTTTTT.

The chain recombines TRBV7-2 with TRBJ2-5; 10 positions match TRBD2. V lost 3 bases, J lost 4 bases, and 2 bases stayed unmatched. The CDR3 is made up of 14 amino acids. The germline gives CDR1 SGHTA, CDR2 FQGNSA. The CDR3 loop is CASSFTSGTETQYF. In nucleotides, the CDR3 is TGTGCCAGCAGCTTTACTAGCGGGACAGAGACCCAGTACTTC.

The chain's CDR3 is CASSTSRISGNTIYF. CDR3 DNA: TGTGCCAGCAGTACTTCCAGGATTTCTGGAAACACCATATATTTT. The V gene is TRBV6-6, the J gene TRBJ1-3; the D is unclear. Germline V gene lookup returns CDR1 MNHNY and CDR2 SVGAGI (reference sequence). This CDR3 has 15 amino acids. With 5 bases removed from V and 1 base from J, the gap between germline ends came to 12 bases.

The chain combines TRBV16 with TRBJ1-2, with unresolved D. The CDR3 contains 15 residues. CDR1 and CDR2 (germline): KGHSY, FQNENV. The V end was cut by 0 bases, the J end by 3 bases, with 11 bases between. This chain's CDR3 is CASSQSNEGDYGYTF. CDR3 sequence (DNA): TGTGCCAGCAGCCAATCGAATGAGGGTGACTATGGCTACACCTTC.

V gene TRBV19 combines with J gene TRBJ1-5, with 10 bases that match TRBD1. J gave up 0 bases and V 8 bases, and 13 bases lay outside the gene matches. This CDR3 contains 18 residues. Germline assignment: CDR1 LNHDA and CDR2 SQIVND (reference sequence). The CDR3 reads CASQKRDRGAYSNQPQHF. CDR3 bases: TGTGCCAGTCAAAAGAGGGACAGGGGCGCCTATAGCAATCAGCCCCAGCATTTT.

The V and J genes are TRBV6-5 and TRBJ1-1; D is undetermined. This CDR3 spans 12 amino acids. The ends were cut back, 7 bases at V and 1 base at J, with 7 bases in the middle. The V gene's germline CDR1 is MNHEY and CDR2 SVGAGI. The CDR3 coding sequence is TGTGCCAGCAAGGGAGCGAACACTGAAGCTTTCTTT. It translates to CASKGANTEAFF.

V usage is TRBV19 and J usage is TRBJ2-5, with D possibly matching TRBD2 (7 bases). CDR3 length: 16 amino acids. Trimming cost V 3 bases and J 4 bases, with 18 bases left between them. Germline V gene data show CDR1 as LNHDA and CDR2 as SQIVND (reference sequence). CDR3 in amino acids: CASSIGGGLDLETQYF. The CDR3 DNA reads TGTGCCAGTAGTATTGGGGGGGGGCTAGATTTAGAGACCCAGTACTTC.

This rearrangement joins TRBV5-1 to TRBJ1-2, with a possible D match to TRBD1 (6 bases). The CDR3 loop spans 15 amino acids. Trimming cost V 0 bases and J 3 bases, with 12 bases left between them. Looked up from germline, CDR1 is SGHRS and CDR2 is YFSETQ. The CDR3 DNA follows: TGCGCCAGCAGCTTGGCCACCGACAGGTACTATGGCTACACCTTC. Its protein product is CASSLATDRYYGYTF.